The rows below give T cell receptor beta chains drawn from one sample of a study of OX40 agonist ivuxolimab in advanced cancers. Data came from immunoSEQ multiplex PCR; TCRdb stores just in-frame clones and leaves some out. The sample contains around 60,000 clones, around 90% of which appear only once. The input for sequencing was CD4+ or CD8+ T cells sorted from blood, taken in a trial of the OX40 agonist ivuxolimab. All receptors come from an adult with an advanced solid tumor such as melanoma, head and neck, liver or kidney cancer. CDR3s include the opening cysteine and the closing phenylalanine or tryptophan.

j_call: TRBJ2-5
v_call: TRBV10-3
cdr3_aa: CAISGSGQGKETQYF

j_call: TRBJ2-7
v_call: TRBV19
cdr3_aa: CASSERELPASGEQYF

j_call: TRBJ2-5
v_call: TRBV7-2
cdr3_aa: CASSLATGVETQYF

j_call: TRBJ2-1
v_call: TRBV2
cdr3_aa: CASSEGTSDYNEQFF

j_call: TRBJ1-5
v_call: TRBV4-1
cdr3_aa: CASSPTIQGAANQPQHF

j_call: TRBJ1-2
v_call: TRBV27
cdr3_aa: CASSPGTMEGYGYTF

j_call: TRBJ2-3
v_call: TRBV27
cdr3_aa: CASSLSPSGRDTDTQYF

j_call: TRBJ1-4
v_call: TRBV4-1
cdr3_aa: CASSQGPESSLNEKLFF

j_call: TRBJ2-7
v_call: TRBV10-3
cdr3_aa: CAISVSSAYEQYF

j_call: TRBJ2-7
v_call: TRBV4-1
cdr3_aa: CASSPSTNEQYF

j_call: TRBJ2-7
v_call: TRBV7-8
cdr3_aa: CASSPEGGNPPYEQYF

j_call: TRBJ2-2
v_call: TRBV11-3
cdr3_aa: CASSLDKGTGELFF

j_call: TRBJ1-1
v_call: TRBV7-6
cdr3_aa: CASSLAWMGEAFF

j_call: TRBJ2-7
v_call: TRBV28
cdr3_aa: CASRWTGGSSYEQYF

j_call: TRBJ2-1
v_call: TRBV4-1
cdr3_aa: CASSQEFRREMNEQFF

j_call: TRBJ2-3
v_call: TRBV4-2
cdr3_aa: CASSQDLTGEPDTQYF

j_call: TRBJ2-3
v_call: TRBV6-1
cdr3_aa: CASSEWGGTQYF

j_call: TRBJ1-1
v_call: TRBV7-8
cdr3_aa: CASSLGGTGLGTEAFF

j_call: TRBJ2-3
v_call: TRBV27
cdr3_aa: CASSPGTSGTDTQYF

j_call: TRBJ2-7
v_call: TRBV4-2
cdr3_aa: CASSRLSGTGYEQYF

j_call: TRBJ1-2
v_call: TRBV14
cdr3_aa: CASSQLPPGTVNNYGYTF

j_call: TRBJ2-1
v_call: TRBV27
cdr3_aa: CASSVGGPLGDEQFF

j_call: TRBJ2-1
v_call: TRBV28
cdr3_aa: CASSPLRDSSNEQFF

j_call: TRBJ1-1
v_call: TRBV7-9
cdr3_aa: CASSPISGQGATEAFF

j_call: TRBJ2-7
v_call: TRBV2
cdr3_aa: CASSLSGFYEQYF

j_call: TRBJ2-7
v_call: TRBV7-6
cdr3_aa: CASSLGQGLAYEQYF

j_call: TRBJ1-1
v_call: TRBV7-9
cdr3_aa: CASSSPGYTEAFF

j_call: TRBJ2-1
v_call: TRBV27
cdr3_aa: CASSFREFNEQFF

j_call: TRBJ2-7
v_call: TRBV27
cdr3_aa: CASREQGTYEQYF

j_call: TRBJ2-2
v_call: TRBV15
cdr3_aa: CATSRKGSAPGELFF

j_call: TRBJ2-7
v_call: TRBV4-2
cdr3_aa: CASSQDLYGSYEQYF

j_call: TRBJ2-7
v_call: TRBV4-2
cdr3_aa: CASSLSGTGGYEQYF

j_call: TRBJ2-1
v_call: TRBV4-1
cdr3_aa: CASSQDTYEQFF

j_call: TRBJ2-3
v_call: TRBV4-3
cdr3_aa: CASSQDPSGRYSTDTQYF

j_call: TRBJ2-7
v_call: TRBV27
cdr3_aa: CASSLAGGPVEQYF

j_call: TRBJ2-2
v_call: TRBV9
cdr3_aa: CASRGKYTGELFF

j_call: TRBJ2-7
v_call: TRBV5-6
cdr3_aa: CASSLQGVYEQYF

j_call: TRBJ2-7
v_call: TRBV7-9
cdr3_aa: CASSLLRSLRNLYEQYF

j_call: TRBJ1-1
v_call: TRBV6-1
cdr3_aa: CASGRGQTEAFF

j_call: TRBJ2-1
v_call: TRBV9
cdr3_aa: CASSARWGNEQFF

j_call: TRBJ2-3
v_call: TRBV27
cdr3_aa: CASSLTPAGVVDTQYF

j_call: TRBJ2-7
v_call: TRBV29-1
cdr3_aa: CSVFWGDEQYF

j_call: TRBJ2-1
v_call: TRBV6-5
cdr3_aa: CASSRTGDYNEQFF

j_call: TRBJ2-1
v_call: TRBV15
cdr3_aa: CATTPKEGSNEQFF